The clone carrying this T cell receptor (beta chain) has just a few counts. As yet, its antigen is unknown. This sample is part of a study of cytomegalovirus exposure and HLA in healthy donors. Study summary: A data release that came early held approximately 92 million unique TCRs from HLA-typed donors.

It was with 60 Vbeta and 13 Jbeta primers that the PCR ran. Repertoires were generated with immunoSEQ multiplex PCR, while TCRdb's copy carries only in-frame clones and drops some. The sample lists around 100,000 clones, about 72% occurring once. Study-level results: Later analysis associated a missense DCLRE1C variant with TCR beta V- and J-gene trimming. The study recorded more than 150 TCR beta chains that were cytomegalovirus-associated. TCR beta sequences numbering around 15,000 were associated with HLA alleles at 0.05 false discovery rate in a later analysis.

This sequence originates from a woman aged 55-69 years in good health and CMV-seropositive. Sequences were obtained from PBMCs.

Here the CDR3 reads CASSESGQNYGYTF. The CDR3 bases are TGTGCCAGCAGTGAATCAGGTCAAAACTATGGCTACACCTTC. The rearrangement uses TRBV2 and TRBJ1-2, with D unresolved. Per the germline V gene, CDR1 is SNHLY and CDR2 is FYNNEI. Trimming shortened V by 2 bases and J by 2 bases, and 9 bases separated the two germline ends. This CDR3 spans 14 amino acids.